This TCR beta chain came from a study of identical twins. Points from the study as a whole: The conclusions drew on cross-sectional statistical analysis instead of tracking the same donors.

Donors uniformly comprised healthy Caucasians. Unique molecular identifiers were in the cDNA, with template-switch universal primer binding. Each CDR3 protein is one row after TCRdb ran MiXCR on the 5' RACE reads. This sample yields 350,000 to 450,000 distinct CDR3 sequences, of which approximately 17% are seen a single time; roughly 12% belongs to the top ten. Germline V gene data show CDR1 as SNHLY and CDR2 as FYNNEI. Trimming at V came to 8 bases and at J to 5 bases, leaving 8 bases not matched to a gene. The CDR3 covers 15 residues. This clonotype was observed a handful of times. The target antigen is unknown.

This sequence joins TRBV2 and TRBJ2-1; 11 bases fit TRBD2. The sample consisted of naive T cells sorted from blood. The sequence was collected from a man aged 45-65 years in good health. CDR3 nucleotide sequence: TGTGCCAGCGCTACGCCGGGACTAGCGGACAATGAGCAGTTCTTC. Its protein product is CASATPGLADNEQFF. The full variable domain, rest sourced from reference TRBV2 and TRBJ2-1, is EPEVTQTPSHQVTQMGQEVILRCVPISNHLYFYWYRQILGQKVEFLVSFYNNEISEKSEIFDDQFSVERPDGSNFTLKIRSTKLEDSAMYFCASATPGLADNEQFFGPGTRLTVL.